Presented here are 11 T cell receptor beta chains from one specimen sequenced in a study of CD8+ T cells in alopecia areata. The treatment was: oral pan-JAK inhibitor, 5-10 mg twice daily. RNA was extracted and reverse transcribed into cDNA as the sequencing template. The assay was immunoSEQ multiplex PCR, and TCRdb's table has in-frame clones only and misses some. The data contain some 180,000 clones, around 51% of them seen just once; the ten biggest clones take up about a tenth. The material was CD8+ T cells sorted from blood, obtained at week 52, from a patient treated with tofacitinib. The origin of the receptors is a human donor with alopecia areata.

The rearrangement joins TRBV5-1 to TRBJ2-1; possibly TRBD2 for D (5 bases). Per germline, CDR1 SGHRS and CDR2 YFSETQ. This CDR3 has 16 residues. With 4 bases removed from V and 0 bases from J, the gap between germline ends came to 14 bases. This CDR3 is CASSQEDWTSYNEQFF. In DNA form, the CDR3 reads TGCGCCAGCAGCCAAGAGGACTGGACCTCCTACAATGAGCAGTTCTTC.

This clone turned up a few times. The rearrangement links TRBV7-2 to TRBJ2-7; the match to TRBD2 covers 8 bases. Trimming at V came to 2 bases and at J to 2 bases, leaving 5 bases not matched to a gene. This CDR3 spans 15 amino acids. Germline V CDR1 and CDR2: SGHTA, FQGNSA. CDR3 in DNA: TGTGCCAGCAGCTTAAGGATTAGCGGGGCCTACGAGCAGTACTTC. The encoded protein is CASSLRISGAYEQYF.

The chain combines TRBV15 with TRBJ2-1, with D maybe TRBD1 (7 bases). V was pared by 8 bases and J by 3 bases, with 17 bases between. The germline gives CDR1 LNHNV, CDR2 YYDKDF (reference sequence). The length of the CDR3 is 15 residues. CDR3: CATLEYRGLYNEQFF. The CDR3 region has the DNA TGTGCCACCTTGGAATACAGGGGACTCTACAATGAGCAGTTCTTC.

Only a few counts were recorded for this clone. This CDR3 is also generated by other DNA sequences in the sample. V gene TRBV6-1 combines with J gene TRBJ2-7; 9 bases are a match to TRBD1. This CDR3 contains 14 residues. The V and J ends lost 4 bases and 0 bases, in that order; junction bases with no gene match: 1. From germline, CDR1 is MNHNS and CDR2 SASEGT. CDR3: CASSGTGASYEQYF. CDR3 in DNA: TGTGCCAGCAGTGGGACAGGGGCCTCCTACGAGCAGTACTTC.

V is TRBV15 and J is TRBJ2-5; possibly TRBD1 for D (5 bases). Trimming removed 7 bases from V and 4 bases from J, with 22 bases in between. The CDR3 is made up of 16 amino acids. CDR1 and CDR2 (germline): LNHNV, YYDKDF (reference sequence). The CDR3: CATTPDGQGFIETQYF. The CDR3 region has the DNA TGTGCCACCACCCCTGACGGCCAGGGTTTCATAGAGACCCAGTACTTC.

The genes are TRBV7-8 and TRBJ2-7, with D uncertain. The CDR3 runs 15 residues. Germline loops: CDR1 SGHVS, CDR2 FQNEAQ. Trimming stripped 1 base from V and 6 bases from J, with 16 bases between. CDR3 region: CASSLVVGKSGEQYF. The CDR3 nucleotides read TGTGCCAGCAGCTTAGTGGTAGGCAAATCGGGCGAGCAGTACTTC.

Only a few counts were recorded for this clone. CDR3 amino acids: CASSESGSSYEQYF. As DNA, the CDR3 is TGTGCCAGCAGCGAGAGTGGGTCCTCCTACGAGCAGTACTTC. The chain couples TRBV9 to TRBJ2-7, with D hard to call. CDR1 and CDR2 from the germline V gene are SGDLS and YYNGEE. The CDR3 covers 14 residues. V shed 3 bases and J shed 0 bases, with 10 bases lying between them.

In its sample, this clone was seen a few times. V is TRBV21-1 and J is TRBJ2-1; TRBD2 was called by the table and not checked on the DNA. TRBV21-1 is listed as a pseudogene. The CDR3 runs to 19 residues. The DNA for the CDR3 is TGTGCCAGCAGCAAAGTTCGCGCTAGTAAAGATGTCTCCTACAATGAGCAGTTCTTC. Translation: CASSKVRASKDVSYNEQFF.

This clone was recorded only once. The chain joins TRBV30 to TRBJ1-2; D remains ambiguous. The CDR3 is made up of 15 amino acids. V was cut by 2 bases and J by 4 bases, with 17 bases left in between. Germline lookup yields CDR1 GTSNPN and CDR2 SVGIG (reference sequence). This CDR3 is CAWSTNLYDIYGYTF. DNA of the CDR3: TGTGCCTGGAGTACAAACTTATATGACATCTATGGCTACACCTTC.

In its sample, this clone was seen once. The V and J genes are TRBV7-9 and TRBJ2-1, with D tentatively TRBD2 (5 bases). CDR3 length: 15 amino acids. V dropped 3 bases and J dropped 4 bases, with 13 bases sitting between them. Per germline, CDR1 SEHNR and CDR2 FQNEAQ (reference sequence). CDR3 residues: CASSFLSRGYNEQFF. CDR3 DNA: TGTGCCAGCAGCTTTCTTAGTCGAGGGTACAATGAGCAGTTCTTC.

A few counts support this clone. The V gene is TRBV30, the J gene TRBJ1-1; D gene unclear. The CDR3 has 13 residues. V dropped 4 bases and J dropped 5 bases, with 14 bases sitting between them. The V gene's germline CDR1 is GTSNPN and CDR2 SVGIG (reference sequence). The CDR3 sequence is CAWNVQVGTEAFF. DNA for the CDR3: TGTGCCTGGAATGTCCAGGTAGGGACTGAAGCTTTCTTT.